These T cell receptor beta chains were read from a single sample in a study of shared clonotypes between healthy human individuals. Measured with immunoSEQ multiplex PCR; TCRdb has only the in-frame clones, and not every one. This sample carries roughly 680,000 clones, 55% to 75% of them seen once, and the ten largest clones take under 2%. Sequences were obtained from memory CD4+ T cells sorted from blood. Receptor source: a woman in her 30s in good health. The CDR3 runs from the conserved cysteine through the conserved F or W. D genes are given only for firm matches. Size is stated for part of the rows, as once, few or many counts, or as a class when the clone is expanded.

few . TRBJ2-7 TRBV14 TGTGCCAGCAGCCGGGGGGTCAAAAGCTACGAGCAGTACTTC CASSRGVKSYEQYF
. TRBD1 TRBJ1-4 TRBV27 TGTGCCAGCAGCGACAGGGGGCTTCAGGAAAAACTGTTTTTT CASSDRGLQEKLFF
. . TRBJ1-5 TRBV4-2 TGTGCCAGCAGCCTCTACAAGGGAGAAAGCAATCAGCCCCAGCATTTT CASSLYKGESNQPQHF
few . TRBJ2-1 TRBV9 TGTGCCAGCAGCGTAGGTCTACTCTACAATGAGCAGTTCTTC CASSVGLLYNEQFF
few . TRBJ2-4 TRBV30 TGTGCCTGGAGTGCTGGGCTCGGGGACATTCAGTACTTC CAWSAGLGDIQYF
. . TRBJ1-2 TRBV10-2 TGCGCCAGCAGTGAGCGAGAGGCCTATGGCTACACCTTC CASSEREAYGYTF
. . TRBJ1-2 TRBV27 TGTGCCAGCAGTTCATCCGCAGGCGTCTATGGCTACACCTTC CASSSSAGVYGYTF
once TRBD1 TRBJ1-1 TRBV28 TGTGCCAGCACCCCCGGACAGGGGAGAGGAGCTTTCTTT CASTPGQGRGAFF
. . TRBJ2-1 TRBV4-1 TGCGCCAGCAGCCAAGAAGTGGGGGCTTACAATGAGCAGTTCTTC CASSQEVGAYNEQFF
. . TRBJ2-5 TRBV5-1 TGCGCCAGCAGCTCAATGACAGGCCGTCAAGAGACCCAGTACTTC CASSSMTGRQETQYF
. . TRBJ1-2 TRBV5-1 TGCGCCAGCAGCTTGGCCGCGGCAGGAGAAACCTATGGCTACACCTTC CASSLAAAGETYGYTF
. TRBD2 TRBJ2-1 TRBV5-1 TGCGCCAGCATGGAGGGGGAAGTTAGCGGGAGGGATTACAATGAGCAGTTCTTC CASMEGEVSGRDYNEQFF
. . TRBJ2-3 TRBV30 TGTGCCTGGAGTCCCAATATTTGGGGGACTAGCACAGATACGCAGTATTTT CAWSPNIWGTSTDTQYF
many . TRBJ2-5 TRBV7-6 TGTGCCAGCAGCGGGAGACCTGAAGAGACCCAGTACTTC CASSGRPEETQYF
. TRBD1 TRBJ2-1 TRBV5-1 TGCGCCAGCAGCTCAGGACAGGGTCGCAATGAGCAGTTCTTC CASSSGQGRNEQFF
few . TRBJ1-5 TRBV13 TGTGCCAGCAGCTTAGGCCTGGGGGGGCCCACAGATTCGGGTAGCAATCAGCCCCAGCATTTT CASSLGLGGPTDSGSNQPQHF
. . TRBJ2-3 TRBV19 TGTGCCAGTATGGTCGGCACGGTATCGACAGATACGCAGTATTTT CASMVGTVSTDTQYF
. TRBD2 TRBJ2-5 TRBV5-4 TGTGCCAGCAGCTTAGGACTAGCGGGTTCCCAAGAGACCCAGTACTTC CASSLGLAGSQETQYF
few TRBD2 TRBJ2-1 TRBV5-1 TGCGCCAGCAGCTTGGTAGCGGGAGTAAATGAGCAGTTCTTC CASSLVAGVNEQFF
. TRBD2 TRBJ2-2 TRBV7-9 TGTGCCAGCAGCCGCGGTCCTAGCGGGAGGGCCGAGAACACCGGGGAGCTGTTTTTT CASSRGPSGRAENTGELFF
. . TRBJ2-1 TRBV19 TGTGCCAGTAGCTCTGAGACGGGGGACTCCTACAATGAGCAGTTCTTC CASSSETGDSYNEQFF
. . TRBJ2-7 TRBV6-1 TGTGCCAGCAGTGATCTGAGACAGTCCTACGAGCAGTACTTC CASSDLRQSYEQYF
. TRBD2 TRBJ2-7 TRBV7-6 TGTGCCAGCAGCTTAGTGGCTAGCGGGATCTCCTACGAGCAGTACTTC CASSLVASGISYEQYF
. . TRBJ1-2 TRBV6-6 TGTGCCAGCAGTTACAATCAGCGAGCTAACTATGGCTACACCTTC CASSYNQRANYGYTF
. TRBD2 TRBJ2-1 TRBV10-3 TGTGCCATCAGTCTTAGCGGGAGGGACAATGAGCAGTTCTTC CAISLSGRDNEQFF
few . TRBJ2-2 TRBV9 TGTGCCAGCAGCATAGGGACTGGACGGGCCACCGGGGAGCTGTTTTTT CASSIGTGRATGELFF
. . TRBJ1-1 TRBV14 TGTGCCAGCAGCTGGAACAGTGACACTGAAGCTTTCTTT CASSWNSDTEAFF
. . TRBJ2-1 TRBV2 TGTGCCAGCAGCCCTAATCGGGGCGATGAGCAGTTCTTC CASSPNRGDEQFF
. . TRBJ1-1 TRBV6-5 TGTGCCAGCTCGAGAAATACTGAAGCTTTCTTT CASSRNTEAFF
once . TRBJ1-1 TRBV4-2 TGTGCCAGCAGCCAAGTTCATGGGGAGGGGAACACTGAAGCTTTCTTT CASSQVHGEGNTEAFF
once . TRBJ2-3 TRBV4-2 TGTGCCAGCAGCCAAGGGCAGCCGCGGGGTGGAGATACGCAGTATTTT CASSQGQPRGGDTQYF
many TRBD1 TRBJ2-1 TRBV5-4 TGTGCCAGCAGCTTGATCCGGACAGGGGATGATGAGCAGTTCTTC CASSLIRTGDDEQFF
. . TRBJ2-3 TRBV5-1 TGCGCCAGCAGCTTGGTAGCGGAGGGCACAGATACGCAGTATTTT CASSLVAEGTDTQYF
. . TRBJ2-7 TRBV28 TGTGCCAGCAGTCTCAGCTCCTACGAGCAGTACTTC CASSLSSYEQYF
once . TRBJ1-2 TRBV5-5 TGTGCCAGCAGTATAACTTCTAACTATGGCTACACCTTC CASSITSNYGYTF
. . TRBJ2-1 TRBV5-1 TGCGCCAGCAGCTCAAACGGATACAATGAGCAGTTCTTC CASSSNGYNEQFF
few . TRBJ2-3 TRBV11-2 TGTGCCAGCAGCTACCCTAGCACAGATACGCAGTATTTT CASSYPSTDTQYF
. . TRBJ2-3 TRBV30 TGTGCCTGGAGTGTCGGTTTTAATGGAAGAGATACGCAGTATTTT CAWSVGFNGRDTQYF
. . TRBJ1-1 TRBV30 TGTGCCTGGAGTGCCAGGGGAGGGTCTGAAGCTTTCTTT CAWSARGGSEAFF
. . TRBJ1-5 TRBV10-3 TGTGCCATCAGTGAGTCTGAAGGGAATGGTCAGCCCCAGCATTTT CAISESEGNGQPQHF
many TRBD1 TRBJ2-5 TRBV6-1 TGTGCCAGCAGTGCAAGCAGGGGGTTGGAGACCCAGTACTTC CASSASRGLETQYF
. TRBD2 TRBJ2-5 TRBV7-2 TGTGCCAGCAGCCCAGGACTAGGCCAGACCCAGTACTTC CASSPGLGQTQYF
. TRBD1 TRBJ1-2 TRBV19 TGTGCCAGTAGATTCGGTCCGACAGGGGCGAACTATGGCTACACCTTC CASRFGPTGANYGYTF
. TRBD1 TRBJ2-7 TRBV2 TGTGCCAGCAGAAAGGGACAGGCGAACTACGAGCAGTACTTC CASRKGQANYEQYF
few . TRBJ2-7 TRBV30 TGTGCCTGGGACAGGACTTCCTACGAGCAGTACTTC CAWDRTSYEQYF
. . TRBJ1-5 TRBV7-2 TGTGCCAGCAGCTGGGGGGGCAATCAGCCCCAGCATTTT CASSWGGNQPQHF
. . TRBJ1-5 TRBV28 TGTGCCAGCAGTCCTCGATCGGAGCATCAGCCCCAGCATTTT CASSPRSEHQPQHF
. TRBD1 TRBJ2-2 TRBV6-1 TGTGCCAGCAGAAGACAGGGAGACACCGGGGAGCTGTTTTTT CASRRQGDTGELFF
. TRBD1 TRBJ2-3 TRBV19 TGTGCCAGTAGGCCGACAGGGAGCACAGATACGCAGTATTTT CASRPTGSTDTQYF
. . TRBJ1-2 TRBV5-6 TGTGCCAGCAGCTTGGGATCGTCGGACCTCTATGGCTACACCTTC CASSLGSSDLYGYTF
. . TRBJ1-2 TRBV5-1 TGCGCCAGCAGCTTAGGTCCGACCTATGGCTACACCTTC CASSLGPTYGYTF
. . TRBJ2-1 TRBV4-1 TGCGCCAGCAGCCAGCTCTCCGGGACTCCAAATTTGAGTGAGCAGTTCTTC CASSQLSGTPNLSEQFF
. . TRBJ2-3 TRBV27 TGTGCCAGCAGTTCCCTCTCCGGAGATACGCAGTATTTT CASSSLSGDTQYF
. TRBD1 TRBJ1-5 TRBV6-1 TGTGCCAGCCGGGACAGGGGGCCTCAGCCCCAGCATTTT CASRDRGPQPQHF
. . TRBJ1-1 TRBV4-1 TGCGCCAGCAGCTACCCGAGCGGGGGCCGGGAGAACACTGAAGCTTTCTTT CASSYPSGGRENTEAFF
. TRBD2 TRBJ2-7 TRBV28 TGTGCCAGCAGTCTAGCCCTGGGACTAGCGGGAGCGAGCTCCTACGAGCAGTACTTC CASSLALGLAGASSYEQYF
. . TRBJ2-1 TRBV7-9 TGTGCCAGCAGCTCTCCCGGGACAAGGGCTTCGAATGAGCAGTTCTTC CASSSPGTRASNEQFF
. TRBD1 TRBJ2-7 TRBV13 TGTGCCAGCAGTTCCCGACAGGGACCCTACGAGCAGTACTTC CASSSRQGPYEQYF
. . TRBJ1-1 TRBV4-1 TGCGCCAGCAGCCAAGAAGGGGGGATTGAAGCTTTCTTT CASSQEGGIEAFF